This T cell receptor beta chain was identified during a study of beta chain features in type 1 diabetes. Study-wide findings and caveats: The naive, central memory and Treg TCRB repertoires of patients appeared to be more similar to one another than those of healthy donors. There was a moderate but significant shortening of TCRB CDR3s in all four CD4+ subsets of Type 1 diabetes patients. Although PCR might favor shorter templates, it would do so equally in patients and controls.

Reverse transcribing all isolated RNA meant expressed TCRB transcripts were sequenced. Repertoires were generated with immunoSEQ multiplex PCR, while TCRdb's copy carries only in-frame clones and drops some. Of about 190,000 clones listed, over 6% are singletons. J lost 3 bases, V lost 5 bases, and 4 bases had no gene match. The CDR3 contains 14 residues. Looked up from germline, CDR1 is LNHDA and CDR2 is SQIVND (reference sequence). This clone was found a few times. Its specificity is not known. Every donor provided one heparinised blood draw, which averaged roughly 120 mL. The genes are TRBV19 and TRBJ2-7; 10 positions agree with TRBD1. Specimen: central memory CD4+ T cells from blood. This TCR derives from a man in his late teens or twenties with type 1 diabetes. CDR3 in amino acids: CASSPWTGGYEQYF. Here the CDR3 DNA reads TGTGCCAGTAGTCCGTGGACAGGGGGCTACGAGCAGTACTTC. Based on the CDR3 plus reference TRBV19 and TRBJ2-7, the full variable domain is DGGITQSPKYLFRKEGQNVTLSCEQNLNHDAMYWYRQDPGQGLRLIYYSQIVNDFQKGDIAEGYSVSREKKESFPLTVTSAQKNPTAFYLCASSPWTGGYEQYFGPGTRLTVT.